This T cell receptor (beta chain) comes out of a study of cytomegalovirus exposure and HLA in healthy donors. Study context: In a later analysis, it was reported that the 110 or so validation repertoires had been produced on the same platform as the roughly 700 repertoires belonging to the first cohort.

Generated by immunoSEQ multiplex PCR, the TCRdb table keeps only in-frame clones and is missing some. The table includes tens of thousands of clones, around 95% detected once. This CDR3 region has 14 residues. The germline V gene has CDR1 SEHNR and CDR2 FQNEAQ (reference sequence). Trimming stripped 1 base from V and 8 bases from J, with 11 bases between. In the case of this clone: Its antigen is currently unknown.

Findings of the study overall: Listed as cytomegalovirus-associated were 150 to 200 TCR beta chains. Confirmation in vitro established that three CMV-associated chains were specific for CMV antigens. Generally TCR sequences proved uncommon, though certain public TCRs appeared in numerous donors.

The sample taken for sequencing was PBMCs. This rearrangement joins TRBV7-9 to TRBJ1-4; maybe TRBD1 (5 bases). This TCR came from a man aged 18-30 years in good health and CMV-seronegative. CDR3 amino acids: CASSLGQGGEKLFF. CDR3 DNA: TGTGCCAGCAGCTTAGGCCAGGGAGGGGAAAAACTGTTTTTT.